This TCR beta chain was captured by sequencing in a study of graft-versus-host responses after intestinal transplantation. For the study at large: The recipients all started with anti-thymocyte globulin induction and then took tacrolimus and steroids for 3 to 4 years.

This clone was detected only a few times. The antigen is unknown. Clones were read by immunoSEQ multiplex PCR, and TCRdb kept only the in-frame ones, dropping some. The table has 50,000 or so clones, around 93% seen once; the top ten hold under 7.5%. Study-level findings and limits: Recipient marrow harbored GvH clones, some of which surfaced first in ileum or blood. Peak GvH clone levels in circulation were associated with early post-transplant HvG declines. High graft-versus-host to host-versus-graft clonal ratios were seen in allografts of patients with graft-donor T cell macrochimerism.

The receptor was isolated from a human patient who received an intestinal transplant, so some T cells may come from the graft donor. The sequencing used PBMCs, collected about 120 weeks after a first intestinal transplant, on the day of a second.

The CDR3 loop is CASSAGTDYGYTF. For the CDR3, the DNA is TGTGCCAGCAGCGCCGGGACCGACTATGGCTACACCTTC. The V gene is TRBV6-5, the J gene TRBJ1-2, with D perhaps matching TRBD1 (5 bases). Trimming shortened V by 6 bases and J by 3 bases, and 11 bases separated the two germline ends. There are 13 residues in the CDR3. Germline loops: CDR1 MNHEY, CDR2 SVGAGI.